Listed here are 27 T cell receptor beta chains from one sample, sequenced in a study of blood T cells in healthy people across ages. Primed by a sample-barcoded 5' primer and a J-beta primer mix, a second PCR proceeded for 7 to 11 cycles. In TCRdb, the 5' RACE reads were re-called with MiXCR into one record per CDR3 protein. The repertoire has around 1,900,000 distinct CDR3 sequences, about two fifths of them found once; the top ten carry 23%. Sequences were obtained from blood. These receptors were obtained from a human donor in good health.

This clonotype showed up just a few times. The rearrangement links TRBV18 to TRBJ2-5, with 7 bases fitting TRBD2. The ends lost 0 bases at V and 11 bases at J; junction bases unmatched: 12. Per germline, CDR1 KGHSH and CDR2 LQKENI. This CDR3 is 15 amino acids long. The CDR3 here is CASSPPSGVLLEQYF. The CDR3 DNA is TGTGCCAGCTCACCACCCAGCGGGGTCCTCCTGGAGCAGTACTTC.

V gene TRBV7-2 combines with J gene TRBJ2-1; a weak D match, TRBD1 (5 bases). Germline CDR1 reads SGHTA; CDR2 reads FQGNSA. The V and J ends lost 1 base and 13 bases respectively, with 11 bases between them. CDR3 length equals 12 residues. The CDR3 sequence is CASSLGGRTQFF. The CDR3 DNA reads TGTGCCAGCAGCTTAGGGGGCCGGACCCAGTTCTTC. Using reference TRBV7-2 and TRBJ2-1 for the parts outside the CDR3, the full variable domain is GAGVSQSPSNKVTEKGKDVELRCDPISGHTALYWYRQSLGQGLEFLIYFQGNSAPDKSGLPSDRFSAERTGGSVSTLTIQRTQQEDSAVYLCASSLGGRTQFFGPGTRLTVL.

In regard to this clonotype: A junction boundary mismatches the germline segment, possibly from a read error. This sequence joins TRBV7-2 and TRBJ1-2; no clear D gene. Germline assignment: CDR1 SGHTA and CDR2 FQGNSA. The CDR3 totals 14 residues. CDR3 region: CASSSAPARVGSTF. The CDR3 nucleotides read TGTGCCAGCAGCTCGGCTCCCGCTCGGGTTGGCTCCACCTTC.

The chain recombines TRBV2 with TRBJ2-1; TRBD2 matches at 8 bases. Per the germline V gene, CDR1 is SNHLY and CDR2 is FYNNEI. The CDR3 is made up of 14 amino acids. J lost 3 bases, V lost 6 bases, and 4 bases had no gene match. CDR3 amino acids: CASRLAENYNEQFF. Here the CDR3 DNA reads TGTGCCAGCAGACTAGCGGAAAACTACAATGAGCAGTTCTTC.

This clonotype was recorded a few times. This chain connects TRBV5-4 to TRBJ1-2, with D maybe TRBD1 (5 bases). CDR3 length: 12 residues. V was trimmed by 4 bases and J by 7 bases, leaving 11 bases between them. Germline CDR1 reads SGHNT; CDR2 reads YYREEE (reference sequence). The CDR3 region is CASSGAEVGYTF. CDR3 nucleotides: TGTGCCAGCAGCGGGGCTGAGGTTGGCTACACCTTC.

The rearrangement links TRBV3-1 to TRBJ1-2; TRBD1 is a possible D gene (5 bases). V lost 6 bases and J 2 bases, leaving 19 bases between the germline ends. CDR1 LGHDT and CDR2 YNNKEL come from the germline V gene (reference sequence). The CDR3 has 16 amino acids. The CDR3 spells CASSYTRDARNYGYTF. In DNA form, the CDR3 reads TGTGCCAGCAGTTATACCCGGGACGCACGAAACTATGGCTACACCTTC.

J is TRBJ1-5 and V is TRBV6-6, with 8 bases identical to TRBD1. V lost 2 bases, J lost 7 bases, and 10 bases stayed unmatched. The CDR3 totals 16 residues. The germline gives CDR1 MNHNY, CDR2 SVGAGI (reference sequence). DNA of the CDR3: TGTGCCAGCAGTTACCCTGGACAGGGAGGAGGGCAGCCCCAGCATTTT. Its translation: CASSYPGQGGGQPQHF.

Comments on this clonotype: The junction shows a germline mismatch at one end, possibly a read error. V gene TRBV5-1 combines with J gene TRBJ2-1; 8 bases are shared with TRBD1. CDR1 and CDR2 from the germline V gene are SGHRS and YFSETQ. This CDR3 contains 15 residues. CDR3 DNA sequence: TGCGCCGGCAGTTCAGGACCAGGGGGCCACAATGAGCAGTTCTTC. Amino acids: CAGSSGPGGHNEQFF. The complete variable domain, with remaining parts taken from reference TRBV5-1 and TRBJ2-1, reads KAGVTQTPRYLIKTRGQQVTLSCSPISGHRSVSWYQQTPGQGLQFLFEYFSETQRNKGNFPGRFSGRQFSNSRSEMNVSTLELGDSALYLCAGSSGPGGHNEQFFGPGTRLTVL.

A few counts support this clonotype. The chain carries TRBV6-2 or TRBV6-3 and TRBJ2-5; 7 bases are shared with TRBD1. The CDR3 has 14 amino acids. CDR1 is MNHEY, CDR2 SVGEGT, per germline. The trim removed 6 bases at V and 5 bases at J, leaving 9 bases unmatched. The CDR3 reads CASRYRGSEETQYF. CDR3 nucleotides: TGTGCCAGCAGATACAGGGGCTCGGAGGAGACCCAGTACTTC.

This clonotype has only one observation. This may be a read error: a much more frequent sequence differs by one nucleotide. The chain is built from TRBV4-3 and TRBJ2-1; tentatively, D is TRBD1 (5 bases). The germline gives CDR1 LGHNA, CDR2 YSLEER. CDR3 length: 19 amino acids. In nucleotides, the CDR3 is TGCGCCAGCGGCCAAGATCTGGGGCTTTTGTCCCTAAATTACAATGAGCAGTTCTTC. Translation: CASGQDLGLLSLNYNEQFF.

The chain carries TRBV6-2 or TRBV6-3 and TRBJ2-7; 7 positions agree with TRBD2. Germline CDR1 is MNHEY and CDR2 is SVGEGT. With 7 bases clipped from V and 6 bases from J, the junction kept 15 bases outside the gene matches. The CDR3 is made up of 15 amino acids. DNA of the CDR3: TGTGCCAGCAAAGTAGGGGCGGGGGTCCCCTCCGAGCAGTACTTC. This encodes CASKVGAGVPSEQYF.

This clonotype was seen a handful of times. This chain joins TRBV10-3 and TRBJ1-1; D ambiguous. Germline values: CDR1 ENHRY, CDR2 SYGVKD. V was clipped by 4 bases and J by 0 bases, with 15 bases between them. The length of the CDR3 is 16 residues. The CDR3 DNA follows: TGTGCCATCAGTGCCGTGCTGGGAGCTATGAACACTGAAGCTTTCTTT. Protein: CAISAVLGAMNTEAFF.

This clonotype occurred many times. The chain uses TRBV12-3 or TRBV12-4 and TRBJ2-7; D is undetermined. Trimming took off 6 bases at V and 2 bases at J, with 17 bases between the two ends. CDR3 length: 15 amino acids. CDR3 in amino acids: CASSLTHRVPYEQYF. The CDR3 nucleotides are TGTGCCAGCAGCCTTACCCATAGGGTTCCCTACGAGCAGTACTTC.

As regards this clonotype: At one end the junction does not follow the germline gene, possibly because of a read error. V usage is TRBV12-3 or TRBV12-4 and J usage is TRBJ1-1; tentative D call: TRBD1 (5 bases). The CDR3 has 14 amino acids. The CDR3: CASLHSRGNTGAFF. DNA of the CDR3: TGTGCCAGCTTACACTCCCGGGGGAACACTGGAGCTTTCTTT.

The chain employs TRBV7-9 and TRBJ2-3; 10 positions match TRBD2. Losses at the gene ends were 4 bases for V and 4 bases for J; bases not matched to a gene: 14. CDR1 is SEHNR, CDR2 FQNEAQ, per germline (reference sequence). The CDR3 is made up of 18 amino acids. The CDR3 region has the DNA TGTGCCAGCAGCTCCCCGGTAATCGTAGCGGGGGGAGCAGATACGCAGTATTTT. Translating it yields CASSSPVIVAGGADTQYF.

CDR3 sequence (DNA): TGCAGTGCTCCTAATACAGGGTTGACGAACACTGAAGCTTTCTTT. It specifies CSAPNTGLTNTEAFF. The chain couples TRBV20-1 to TRBJ1-1; tentative D call: TRBD1 (6 bases). CDR3 length: 15 amino acids. CDR1 and CDR2 (germline): DFQATT, SNEGSKA (reference sequence). The V end lost 5 bases, the J end lost 1 base, and 17 bases lay between the germline ends.

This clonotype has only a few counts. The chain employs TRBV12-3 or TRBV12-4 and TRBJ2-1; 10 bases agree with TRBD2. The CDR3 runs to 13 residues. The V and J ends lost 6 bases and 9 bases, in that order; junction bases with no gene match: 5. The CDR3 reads CASSQLAGFEQFF. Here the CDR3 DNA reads TGTGCCAGCAGCCAACTAGCGGGGTTTGAGCAGTTCTTC.

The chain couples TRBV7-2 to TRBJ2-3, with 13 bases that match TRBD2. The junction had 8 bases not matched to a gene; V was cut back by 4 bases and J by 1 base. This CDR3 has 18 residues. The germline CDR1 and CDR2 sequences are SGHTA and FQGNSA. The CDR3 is CASSSGLAGRRRTDTQYF. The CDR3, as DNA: TGTGCCAGCAGCTCGGGACTAGCGGGGAGGAGGCGCACAGATACGCAGTATTTT.

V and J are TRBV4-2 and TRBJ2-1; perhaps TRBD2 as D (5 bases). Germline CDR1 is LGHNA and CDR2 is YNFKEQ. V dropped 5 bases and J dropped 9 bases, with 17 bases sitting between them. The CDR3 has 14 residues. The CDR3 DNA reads TGTGCCAGCAGCTTAGCGCTAGGATTGGGTGAGCAGTTCTTC. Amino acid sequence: CASSLALGLGEQFF.

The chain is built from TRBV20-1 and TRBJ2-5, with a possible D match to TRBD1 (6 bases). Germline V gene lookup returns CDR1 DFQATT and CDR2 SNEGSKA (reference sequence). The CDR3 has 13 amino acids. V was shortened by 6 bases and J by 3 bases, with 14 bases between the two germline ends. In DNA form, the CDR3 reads TGCAGTGCAGAGGGGGATGGAGAAGAGACCCAGTACTTC. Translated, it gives CSAEGDGEETQYF.

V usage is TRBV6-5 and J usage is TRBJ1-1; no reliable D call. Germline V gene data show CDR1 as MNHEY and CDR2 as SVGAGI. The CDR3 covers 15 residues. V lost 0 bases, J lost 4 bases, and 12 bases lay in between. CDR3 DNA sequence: TGTGCCAGCAGTTACTCCAGGAGGTACAGCACTGAAGCTTTCTTT. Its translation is CASSYSRRYSTEAFF.

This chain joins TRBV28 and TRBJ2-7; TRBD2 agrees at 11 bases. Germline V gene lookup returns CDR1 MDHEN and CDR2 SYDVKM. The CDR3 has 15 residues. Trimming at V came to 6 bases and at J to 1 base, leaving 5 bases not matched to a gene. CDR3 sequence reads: CASSQTSGASYEQYF. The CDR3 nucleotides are TGTGCCAGCAGCCAGACTAGCGGGGCTTCCTACGAGCAGTACTTC.

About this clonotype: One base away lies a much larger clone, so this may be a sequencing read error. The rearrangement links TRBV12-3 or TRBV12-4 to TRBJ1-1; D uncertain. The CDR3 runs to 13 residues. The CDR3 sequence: CGSSFGEDTEAFF. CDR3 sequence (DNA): TGTGGCAGCAGTTTCGGGGAGGACACTGAAGCTTTCTTT.

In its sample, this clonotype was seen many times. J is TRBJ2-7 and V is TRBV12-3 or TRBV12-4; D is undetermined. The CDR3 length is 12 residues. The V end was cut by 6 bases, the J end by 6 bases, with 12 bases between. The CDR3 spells CASSPSIGEQYF. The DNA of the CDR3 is TGTGCCAGCAGCCCCTCTATTGGCGAGCAGTACTTC.

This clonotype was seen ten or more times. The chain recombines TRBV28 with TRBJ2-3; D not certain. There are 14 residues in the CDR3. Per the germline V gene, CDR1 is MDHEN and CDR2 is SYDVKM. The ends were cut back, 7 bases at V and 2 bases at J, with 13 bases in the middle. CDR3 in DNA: TGTGCCAGCAAACATCGAGTTCACACAGATACGCAGTATTTT. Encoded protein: CASKHRVHTDTQYF.

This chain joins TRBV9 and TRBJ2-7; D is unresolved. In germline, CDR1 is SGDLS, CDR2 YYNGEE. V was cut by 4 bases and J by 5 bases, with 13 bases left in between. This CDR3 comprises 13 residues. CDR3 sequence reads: CASSQPGHDEQYF. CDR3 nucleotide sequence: TGTGCCAGCAGCCAACCCGGGCATGACGAGCAGTACTTC.

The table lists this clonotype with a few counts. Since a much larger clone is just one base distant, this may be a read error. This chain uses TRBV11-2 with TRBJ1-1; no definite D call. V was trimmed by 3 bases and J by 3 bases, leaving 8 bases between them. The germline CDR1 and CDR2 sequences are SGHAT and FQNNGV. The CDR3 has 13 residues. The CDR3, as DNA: TGTGCCAGCAGCTTCCAGGTGGACACTGAAGCTTTCTTT. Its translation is CASSFQVDTEAFF.